A single sample gave rise to the 22 T cell receptor beta chains below, sequenced in a study of human T cells and chemical hapten exposure. As to time point: patch test 3, about 24 weeks after DPC sensitization. Treatment reported: therapeutic diphenylcyclopropenone sensitization with weekly scalp DPC. Each CDR3 protein gets one entry after TCRdb re-called the RACE reads with MiXCR. The table shows more than 150,000 distinct CDR3 sequences, with around 25% occurring only once. The sequencing here drew on whole blood, taken in connection with sensitization to the hapten diphenylcyclopropenone (DPC). The receptors shown here come from a woman in her thirties or forties with alopecia areata. Some clones in this sample may be carry-over from other donors' samples.

There are a few counts of this clonotype. The rearrangement links TRBV7-2 to TRBJ2-3, with D uncertain. Trimming removed 1 base from V and 10 bases from J, with 9 bases in between. The CDR3 length is 12 residues. Looked up from germline, CDR1 is SGHTA and CDR2 is FQGNSA. As DNA, the CDR3 is TGTGCCAGCAGCTTAGACCGGATGTCGCAGTATTTT. It specifies CASSLDRMSQYF.

The chain links TRBV7-2 to TRBJ2-1; TRBD1 matches 7 bases. After removal of 4 bases from V and 2 bases from J, the junction contained 11 bases not matched to a gene. The CDR3 is made up of 17 amino acids. CDR1 is SGHTA and CDR2 is FQGNSA in the germline V gene. The CDR3 DNA is TGTGCCAGCAGCTACATGACAGGGCGTGGGACCTACAATGAGCAGTTCTTC. Amino acid sequence: CASSYMTGRGTYNEQFF.

A few counts support this clonotype. This sequence joins TRBV20-1 and TRBJ1-6; no clear D gene. Trimming removed 3 bases from V and 0 bases from J, with 12 bases in between. This CDR3 has 16 residues. CDR1 and CDR2 from the germline V gene are DFQATT and SNEGSKA (reference sequence). This chain's CDR3 is CSASLGGSSYNSPLHF. The CDR3 nucleotides read TGCAGTGCTAGCTTGGGCGGGAGCTCCTATAATTCACCCCTCCACTTT.

The count of this clonotype is one. The chain uses TRBV12-3 or TRBV12-4 and TRBJ1-3; D is unclear. The CDR3 loop spans 14 amino acids. The V end lost 6 bases, the J end lost 4 bases, and 13 bases lay between the germline ends. CDR3 coding DNA: TGTGCCAGCAGGAGCCATTCGCTCGGAAACACCATATATTTT. The encoded protein is CASRSHSLGNTIYF.

The chain has TRBV2 and TRBJ2-1; D is unresolved. Trimming stripped 4 bases from V and 8 bases from J, with 9 bases between. There are 12 residues in the CDR3. The germline CDR1 and CDR2 sequences are SNHLY and FYNNEI. The CDR3 region is CASSVGAYEQFF. The CDR3 nucleotides read TGTGCCAGCAGTGTCGGCGCGTATGAGCAGTTCTTC.

This sequence joins TRBV20-1 and TRBJ2-7; no clear D gene. Trimming removed 7 bases at V and 2 bases at J, with 18 bases between. Germline loops: CDR1 DFQATT, CDR2 SNEGSKA (reference sequence). CDR3 size: 14 residues. This CDR3 reads CSERHRRQPYEQYF. In nucleotides, the CDR3 is TGCAGTGAAAGACACCGACGGCAGCCCTACGAGCAGTACTTC.

This chain links TRBV27 with TRBJ1-2; 12 bases are a match to TRBD1. In germline, CDR1 is MNHEY, CDR2 SMNVEV (reference sequence). With 0 bases clipped from V and 8 bases from J, the junction kept 1 base outside the gene matches. This CDR3 spans 14 amino acids. This CDR3 is CASSLSGTGGGYTF. CDR3 coding DNA: TGTGCCAGCAGTTTATCCGGGACAGGGGGCGGCTACACCTTC.

This clonotype was found a few times. The gene calls are TRBV6-6 and TRBJ2-7, with TRBD2 matching 9 bases. With V trimmed by 8 bases and J by 2 bases, 7 bases remained unmatched. Germline CDR1 reads MNHNY; CDR2 reads SVGAGI (reference sequence). The CDR3 extends over 14 amino acids. As DNA, the CDR3 is TGTGCCAGCTGTTGGGCGGGAGGGCCCTACGAGCAGTACTTC. This gives the protein CASCWAGGPYEQYF.

The genes are TRBV4-3 and TRBJ2-7; possible D gene TRBD2, 6 bases. The V gene's germline CDR1 is LGHNA and CDR2 YSLEER. The ends were cut back, 2 bases at V and 8 bases at J, with 16 bases in the middle. The CDR3 totals 14 residues. The CDR3 is CASSQNRRAGKQYF. The CDR3 nucleotides are TGCGCCAGCAGCCAAAACCGGCGCGCGGGAAAGCAGTACTTC.

This clonotype was seen a handful of times. V gene TRBV11-1 combines with J gene TRBJ2-3, with TRBD1 identical over 7 bases. Germline CDR1 and CDR2: SGHAT and FQDESV (reference sequence). CDR3 length: 15 amino acids. The V and J ends lost 5 bases and 8 bases, in that order; junction bases with no gene match: 13. The CDR3: CASSGQGQRTPTQYF. The CDR3 DNA is TGTGCCAGCAGCGGCCAGGGACAGAGGACCCCTACGCAGTATTTT.

This clonotype was counted between two and nine times. The rearrangement joins TRBV6-5 to TRBJ2-7; the match to TRBD1 covers 7 bases. J gave up 4 bases and V 0 bases, and 6 bases lay outside the gene matches. The CDR3 totals 15 residues. Germline assignment: CDR1 MNHEY and CDR2 SVGAGI. The CDR3 DNA is TGTGCCAGCAGTTACTCTAGGGGGCAAGGGTACGAGCAGTACTTC. Protein product: CASSYSRGQGYEQYF.

This clonotype was counted between two and nine times. The chain couples TRBV15 to TRBJ2-1; possibly TRBD2 for D (6 bases). Trimming left V 3 bases short and J 3 bases short, with 15 bases between. The CDR3 runs to 16 residues. CDR1 is LNHNV, CDR2 YYDKDF, per germline (reference sequence). This CDR3 is CATSSGPGGIYNEQFF. The CDR3 coding sequence is TGTGCCACCAGCAGTGGACCCGGAGGGATCTACAATGAGCAGTTCTTC.

The chain links TRBV15 to TRBJ2-3; the D is unclear. Per the germline V gene, CDR1 is LNHNV and CDR2 is YYDKDF (reference sequence). The V end lost 0 bases, the J end lost 4 bases, and 8 bases lay between the germline ends. The CDR3 loop spans 14 amino acids. The CDR3 sequence is CATSREAEADTQYF. The CDR3 DNA follows: TGTGCCACCAGCAGAGAGGCAGAGGCAGATACGCAGTATTTT.

V gene TRBV12-3 or TRBV12-4 combines with J gene TRBJ2-1; maybe TRBD2 (5 bases). This CDR3 has 15 residues. Trimming left V 1 base short and J 10 bases short, with 17 bases between. As DNA, the CDR3 is TGTGCCAGCAGTTTAGTGAGGGAATTTGGATACGAGCAGTTCTTC. It translates to CASSLVREFGYEQFF.

This clonotype was seen a few times. This chain joins TRBV9 and TRBJ2-1; 10 bases are a match to TRBD2. The CDR3 length is 16 residues. V lost 5 bases to trimming and J lost 2 bases; unmatched junction nucleotides: 7. The germline V gene encodes CDR1 SGDLS and CDR2 YYNGEE. The CDR3 loop reads CASRSSGRVAYNEQFF. CDR3 DNA: TGTGCCAGCAGGTCTAGCGGGAGAGTCGCCTACAATGAGCAGTTCTTC. The whole variable domain, filled in from reference TRBV9 and TRBJ2-1, reads DSGVTQTPKHLITATGQRVTLRCSPRSGDLSVYWYQQSLDQGLQFLIQYYNGEERAKGNILERFSAQQFPDLHSELNLSSLELGDSALYFCASRSSGRVAYNEQFFGPGTRLTVL.

This clonotype was picked up a small number of times. This sequence joins TRBV29-1 and TRBJ2-1, with D possibly matching TRBD2 (6 bases). Trimming cost V 4 bases and J 7 bases, with 14 bases left between them. This CDR3 is 13 amino acids long. The germline V gene has CDR1 SQVTM and CDR2 ANQGSEA. Here the CDR3 reads CSVGPGLRNEQFF. The CDR3 nucleotides read TGCAGCGTTGGTCCGGGACTCAGAAATGAGCAGTTCTTC.

This clonotype was counted at least ten times. The rearrangement links TRBV7-9 to TRBJ2-3, with D possibly TRBD2 on 5 matching bases. The V end was cut by 5 bases, the J end by 2 bases, with 11 bases between. CDR3 length: 14 amino acids. CDR1 is SEHNR and CDR2 is FQNEAQ in the germline V gene (reference sequence). CDR3 sequence reads: CASSQTRDTDTQYF. The CDR3 nucleotides are TGTGCCAGCAGCCAAACTAGGGACACAGATACGCAGTATTTT. The whole variable domain, filled in from reference TRBV7-9 and TRBJ2-3, reads DTGVSQNPRHKITKRGQNVTFRCDPISEHNRLYWYRQTLGQGPEFLTYFQNEAQLEKSRLLSDRFSAERPKGSFSTLEIQRTEQGDSAMYLCASSQTRDTDTQYFGPGTRLTVL.

The V gene is TRBV20-1, the J gene TRBJ1-2; no clear D. The CDR3 runs 14 residues. Germline-derived CDR1 and CDR2 are DFQATT and SNEGSKA (reference sequence). V lost 1 base and J lost 4, with 13 bases in between. The CDR3 here is CSARGRIRGYGYTF. CDR3 DNA: TGCAGTGCTAGAGGACGGATAAGAGGCTATGGCTACACCTTC.

This clonotype was seen a few times. The CDR3 reads CAVTGKNEQFF. CDR3 in DNA: TGTGCCGTGACAGGAAAGAATGAGCAGTTCTTC. The chain carries TRBV10-3 and TRBJ2-1; a possible D gene is TRBD1 (6 bases). Deletions cut 11 bases from V and 7 bases from J, with 12 bases between. The germline CDR1 and CDR2 sequences are ENHRY and SYGVKD. This CDR3 contains 11 residues.

The rearrangement links TRBV6-6 to TRBJ1-1; D possibly corresponds to TRBD1 (5 bases). Germline CDR1 MNHNY, CDR2 SVGAGI (reference sequence). Between the trimmed V and J ends, which lost 4 bases and 8 bases, there was a span of 14 bases. The CDR3 extends over 13 amino acids. CDR3 sequence reads: CASSSSGTGEAFF. The CDR3 DNA reads TGTGCCAGCAGTTCTTCCGGGACGGGAGAAGCTTTCTTT.

This clonotype showed up just a few times. The genes are TRBV4-3 and TRBJ2-7, with 7 positions matching TRBD2. Trimming cost V 3 bases and J 3 bases; bases outside gene matches: 5. Germline V gene data show CDR1 as LGHNA and CDR2 as YSLEER. CDR3 length: 14 residues. In nucleotides, the CDR3 is TGCGCCAGCAGCCACGAGGCTAGCGGCTACGAGCAGTACTTC. Translation: CASSHEASGYEQYF.

This clonotype occurred many times. The gene calls are TRBV20-1 and TRBJ2-7, with 11 bases aligning to TRBD2. This CDR3 comprises 14 residues. The V gene end was trimmed by 6 bases and the J gene end by 0 bases; junction bases not matched to a gene: 4. CDR1 is DFQATT, CDR2 SNEGSKA, per germline (reference sequence). The CDR3 is CSARLAGSSYEQYF. CDR3 nucleotides: TGCAGTGCCCGACTAGCGGGGAGCTCCTACGAGCAGTACTTC.